The sequence of this T cell receptor beta chain was determined in a study of cytomegalovirus exposure and HLA in healthy donors. There are 12 residues in the CDR3. This clone was picked up one time. The assay was immunoSEQ multiplex PCR, and TCRdb's table has in-frame clones only and misses some. Of about 120,000 clones listed, roughly 95% are singletons. The sequenced material came from PBMCs. This rearrangement joins TRBV21-1 to TRBJ1-2. TRBV21-1 is labeled a pseudogene. This receptor was taken from a young man in good health and CMV-seronegative. The CDR3 DNA reads TGTGCCGGCTCCTCAGCGAACTATGGCTACACCTTC. As protein: CAGSSANYGYTF.